This T cell receptor beta chain was recorded in a study of T-cell memory formation after mild COVID-19. Study-level background: TCR clusters largely stayed donor specific.

The germline gives CDR1 ENHRY, CDR2 SYGVKD. V lost 4 bases, J lost 4 bases, and 6 bases stayed unmatched. The CDR3 loop spans 15 amino acids. UMIs and sample barcodes were carried by the TCR alpha and TCR beta cDNA libraries that 5'RACE produced using constant-segment primers. Each CDR3 protein gets one entry after TCRdb re-called the 5' RACE reads with MiXCR. The sample lists about 170,000 distinct CDR3 sequences, approximately 12% seen once, with about 3.3% in the top ten. This clonotype showed up many times. What was sequenced was PBMCs or a T cell subset sorted from them (not recorded which). The chain joins TRBV10-3 to TRBJ2-3, with TRBD2 matching over 9 bases. The TCR originated in a man between 18 and 35 years old who had mild COVID-19 (a few samples of this study predate the infection). Cell type and time point are not known. Here the CDR3 reads CAISGTSGSPDTQYF. In DNA form, the CDR3 reads TGTGCCATCAGTGGTACTAGCGGGTCTCCAGATACGCAGTATTTT.